This is a list of T cell receptor beta chains from one sample in a study of T cell repertoires in cytomegalovirus infection. Antigen specificity for these receptors is unknown. TCRdb processed the reads anew with MiXCR; each CDR3 protein has one entry. The sample has some 920,000 distinct CDR3 sequences; 30% to 40% are singletons. The material was cultured CD8+ T cells from PBMCs, obtained from culture after CMV antigen stimulation. These receptor sequences come from a human donor in good health (CMV status not recorded). Some clones in this sample may be carry-over from other donors' samples. The CDR3 runs from the conserved cysteine through the conserved F or W. Each record gives: D gene, J gene, V gene, clone size, CDR3 protein, CDR3 DNA. D genes are given only for firm matches. Some rows have no size entry. The others give once, few or many, or a class for an expanded clone.

TRBD1 | TRBJ2-3 | TRBV12-3/TRBV12-4 | few | CASSFGDRASGTQYF | TGTGCCAGCAGTTTTGGGGACAGGGCATCAGGTACGCAGTATTTT
NA | TRBJ2-1 | TRBV6-5 | NA | CASSYLVPYNEQFF | TGTGCCAGCAGTTACCTCGTTCCGTACAATGAGCAGTTCTTC
NA | TRBJ2-3 | TRBV2 | few | CAPSAEADTQYF | TGTGCCCCCTCGGCAGAGGCAGATACGCAGTATTTT
TRBD2 | TRBJ2-7 | TRBV7-9 | many | CASRTTSGSSYEQYF | TGTGCCAGCAGAACGACTAGCGGAAGCTCCTACGAGCAGTACTTC
NA | TRBJ1-5 | TRBV4-1 | NA | CASSQVAGTRGEQPQHF | TGCGCCAGCAGCCAGGTAGCCGGGACCCGAGGGGAGCAGCCCCAGCATTTT
NA | TRBJ1-1 | TRBV19 | NA | CASSTAETTEAFF | TGTGCCAGTAGTACTGCAGAAACTACTGAAGCTTTCTTT
NA | TRBJ1-4 | TRBV6-5 | NA | CASSSGQHEKLFF | TGTGCCAGCAGTTCCGGACAGCATGAAAAACTGTTTTTT
TRBD1 | TRBJ2-1 | TRBV12-3/TRBV12-4 | NA | CASSLARDRPYNEQFF | TGTGCCAGCAGTTTAGCAAGGGACAGGCCCTACAATGAGCAGTTCTTC
NA | TRBJ2-3 | TRBV7-9 | many | CASSRSTDTQYF | TGTGCCAGCAGCCGGAGCACAGATACGCAGTATTTT
TRBD2 | TRBJ2-3 | TRBV7-9 | few | CASSPPRGGPPDTQYF | TGTGCCAGCAGCCCCCCCCGGGGGGGCCCTCCTGATACGCAGTATTTT
NA | TRBJ1-2 | TRBV12-3/TRBV12-4 | few | CASTGGSNYGYTF | TGTGCCAGCACGGGAGGCAGCAACTATGGCTACACCTTC
NA | TRBJ1-3 | TRBV7-2 | few | CASSFGSGTNRNTIYF | TGTGCCAGCAGCTTCGGGTCGGGAACGAATAGAAACACCATATATTTT
TRBD1 | TRBJ1-5 | TRBV28 | few | CASKEGAPHQPQHF | TGTGCCAGCAAGGAGGGGGCGCCCCATCAGCCCCAGCATTTT
NA | TRBJ2-7 | TRBV7-2 | NA | CASSLGSTARSYEQYF | TGTGCCAGCAGCTTAGGCTCGACAGCTCGATCCTACGAGCAGTACTTC
NA | TRBJ1-1 | TRBV27 | NA | CASSPGLTSEAFF | TGTGCCAGCAGTCCGGGGCTTACGTCTGAAGCTTTCTTT
NA | TRBJ2-3 | TRBV7-9 | NA | CASSPSGWGTDTQYF | TGTGCCAGCAGCCCGAGCGGGTGGGGCACAGATACGCAGTATTTT
TRBD2 | TRBJ2-3 | TRBV2 | few | CASSVEGTSGGSTDTQYF | TGTGCCAGCAGTGTAGAAGGGACTAGCGGGGGGAGCACAGATACGCAGTATTTT
TRBD2 | TRBJ2-1 | TRBV4-1 | few | CASSPFILAGAYNEQFF | TGCGCCAGCAGCCCGTTTATCCTTGCGGGGGCCTACAATGAGCAGTTCTTC